This TCR beta chain is drawn from a study of Ad26.COV2.S vaccination and SARS-CoV-2 variants (dated by TCRdb to about 2021). Background on the whole study: Donors in the vaccine arm were drawn from COV1001, a multicentre, randomized, double-blind, placebo-controlled phase I-IIa trial testing Ad26.COV2.S in healthy adults. Investigators remained blinded to trial group allocation during experiments and outcome assessment. A total of roughly 30 samples were included in the TCR-sequenced set, comprising roughly 19 Ad26.COV2.S vaccine recipients, 5 placebo recipients and 8 SARS-CoV-2 convalescent individuals. Dosing of Ad26.COV2.S was intramuscular, at either 5x10^10 or 1x10^11 viral particles, delivered as one shot or as two shots spaced 56 days apart. Trial participants were randomized into five groups of five: low-dose or high-dose Ad26.COV2.S given once or twice, or placebo on both occasions. The specificity and breadth of SARS-CoV-2-reactive T cell receptors after Ad26.COV2.S vaccination were assessed by TCRbeta repertoire sequencing.

Regarding this clone: The clone's antigen remains unknown. No much larger clonotype is one base removed from it; base qualities were not supplied.

Per the germline V gene, LGHNT is the CDR1 and FRNRAP is the CDR2. Measured from the cysteine to the phenylalanine, the CDR3 is 17 residues long. Only CDR3 DNA is held: 51 bases, read in frame from base 1. V has 2 bases trimmed and J has 3 bases trimmed; junction bases matching no gene number 11. The sample's treatment or condition label, in plain terms: 15 to 20 received Ad26.COV2.S at low or high dose, single or two shots; 5 received placebo; per-sample allocation not given. Repertoires of vaccine and placebo recipients were sequenced from samples taken on day 63 after the first injection. Cohort 1b enrolled 25 adults aged 18-55 years at a single site in Boston, USA, between 29 July and 7 August 2020. As a vaccine, Ad26.COV2.S was a replication-incompetent adenovirus type 26 vector that expressed a prefusion-stabilized SARS-CoV-2 spike protein derived from the original Wuhan strain. Study-level results and caveats: Substantial breadth of spike-specific CD8+ and CD4+ T cell responses was reported after vaccination. Comparable non-spike TCR breadth was observed between vaccine and placebo recipients, consistent with only spike being contained in the vaccine. Compared with placebo recipients, Ad26.COV2.S recipients showed higher spike-specific TCR breadth (P = 0.0014). The authors noted that total T cell responses may have been underestimated by the TCR breadth and depth analyses. The study was not powered for comparison of responses between vaccine doses or regimens.

TCRbeta CDR3 regions were sequenced with the immunoSEQ Assay. After extraction, genomic DNA underwent amplification by bias-controlled multiplex PCR, followed by high-throughput sequencing. Under the source paper's analysis protocol: To quantify the absolute abundance of each unique TCRbeta CDR3 region, sequences were collapsed and filtered. T cell fraction was estimated by normalizing TCRbeta template counts to usable DNA, with usable DNA measured through amplification of reference genes found in all nucleated cells. Repertoire TCRs were annotated as SARS-CoV-2-specific when V gene, CDR3 amino acid sequence and J gene were exactly matched to a known reactive TCR set. The reference SARS-CoV-2 TCR set was obtained from MIRA and was filtered for enrichment in COVID-19-positive ImmuneCODE repertoires, whereby public or cross-reactive TCRs were removed. Drawing on the MIRA antigens, annotated TCRs were analysed further at the level of specific ORF or position within ORF. Breadth was defined as the number of annotated unique rearrangements divided by the total number of unique productive rearrangements, and depth was defined as the summed frequency of the annotated unique rearrangements. Two-sided Wilcoxon rank-sum tests were used to compare TCR breadth between groups. The table comes from immuneACCESS by way of TCRdb, which keeps in-frame sequences with V and J called. Part of the clones is missing from these tables; in studies checked, under half for an unresolved V gene and the rest for unknown reasons. Clonal size and the V and J genes are those of that table, whereas D and trimming came from the DNA. For this sample the table gives 360,000 or so clones, of which over 75% were detected only once. The ten biggest clones cover roughly 3.2% of the sample.

The receptor was isolated from a person aged 18-65 years who received the Ad26.COV2.S COVID-19 vaccine or a placebo. Sample: peripheral blood, taken in a trial of Ad26.COV2.S vaccine versus placebo. The sequence joins TRBV12-5 to TRBJ1-1; TRBD1 matches 8 bases in the middle. The CDR3: CASGLTLGQAGDTEAFF. The bases are TGTGCTAGTGGTTTGACCCTGGGACAGGCGGGGGACACTGAAGCTTTCTTT.